Reported below is one T cell receptor beta chain. Its antigen is still unknown. Base qualities are missing; no much larger clone stands one base away. In the prospective study, participants were about 18 to 95 years old, resided in fewer than 25 geographic areas of the United States, and were enrolled through a virtual design. Cohort assignment in the prospective study relied on participant-reported clinical history from a screening survey and a study questionnaire. A participant counted as exposed if, within 2 weeks of entering the study, that participant had been in contact with someone who had a PCR-confirmed or clinician-diagnosed COVID-19 case. In the prospective study, mobile phlebotomists collected whole blood, serum and a nasopharyngeal or oropharyngeal swab from each participant. Over an approximately 2-month period, participants in the prospective study had the option of providing additional blood draws and questionnaires. Before DNA extraction, prospective study blood samples were shipped either frozen or at room temperature.

The data originate from a study of blood T cell repertoires in COVID-19 (TCRdb year 2020). Concerning the study at large: Samples from collaborators originated in the United States, Italy and Spain and spanned both the acute and convalescent phases of COVID-19. The repertoires were released in a freely available public database intended as a resource for research on the immune response to SARS-CoV-2. Sample metadata almost always included a de-identified subject ID, COVID-19 status, age in years and sex. The material from the prospective study consisted of cDNA or gDNA derived from T cells, B-cell-depleted T cells, or PBMCs. Deeply sampled blood TCRbeta repertoires from subjects exposed to, actively infected with, or recovered from COVID-19 were included in the dataset. HLA class I and class II types, where available, came from metadata supplied by the sample provider rather than from assay-based typing. Samples were obtained from the ongoing ImmuneRACE study (first 160 participants) and from over 1,000 subjects provided by 6 global collaborators. Overall study results and their limits: The amount of clinical and demographic metadata varied by source and participant and was provided uncurated.

CDR3 length: 13 amino acids, cysteine to phenylalanine. Only CDR3 DNA remains: 39 bases, in frame from the first base. V is shortened by 7 bases, J by 1 base, and the region joining them spans 10 bases. CDR1 and CDR2, looked up from the germline V gene (reference sequence), are MNHNY and SVGAGI. The immunoSEQ Assay, a bias-controlled multiplex PCR, was used to amplify TCRbeta CDR3 regions from genomic DNA. The authors processed their data as follows. Within the assay, amplification of reference gene primers was used to estimate how many nucleated cells each sample contained. Sequence reads were collapsed and filtered to measure the absolute abundance of every unique TCRbeta CDR3 rearrangement. For each sample, productive Simpson clonality was calculated as the square root of Simpson's diversity index across productive rearrangements. Sourced from immuneACCESS, this table was stored by TCRdb with only in-frame sequences that have V and J called. A share of the clones is absent; for the studies checked, an unresolved V gene accounts for under half, and the remainder has no known explanation. Clone size and the V and J calls come from that table; the DNA yielded D and trimming. The sample contains under 300,000 clones, 80% to 90% of them found a single time. Around 3.1% of the sample rests with the top ten.

The TCR comes from a woman aged 40-49 years who had been exposed to COVID-19. The sample comprised PBMCs or T cells enriched from blood (not recorded which). The chain couples TRBV6-6 to TRBJ2-5; no D gene call is confident. The sequenced DNA: TGTGCCAGCAATCCCCAGGTCCAAGAGACCCAGTACTTC. Its product reads: CASNPQVQETQYF.